These 9 T cell receptor beta chains were all obtained from the same sample, sequenced in a study of OX40 agonist ivuxolimab in advanced cancers. Some clones are missing from TCRdb's copy, which holds only in-frame ones; the method was immunoSEQ multiplex PCR. Of 66,000 or so clones listed, 85% are singletons. The specimen comprised CD4+ or CD8+ T cells sorted from blood, sampled in a trial of the OX40 agonist ivuxolimab. The receptors were gathered from an adult with an advanced solid tumor such as melanoma, head and neck, liver or kidney cancer.

This clone was seen a handful of times. The gene calls are TRBV2 and TRBJ2-3; D ambiguous. Germline CDR1 SNHLY, CDR2 FYNNEI. The CDR3 loop spans 13 amino acids. The ends were cut back, 8 bases at V and 0 bases at J, with 9 bases in the middle. The CDR3 nucleotides are TGTGCCAGCGTGACCGTTAGCACAGATACGCAGTATTTT. Translated, it gives CASVTVSTDTQYF.

The rearrangement links TRBV21-1 to TRBJ2-3; the DNA was not used to check the table's D call, TRBD2. TRBV21-1 is designated a pseudogene. The CDR3 length is 14 residues. The CDR3 DNA reads as TGTGCCAGCAGGGGTAGCGGGAATCGAGATACGCAGTATTTT. Its protein product is CASRGSGNRDTQYF.

The J gene is TRBJ2-5, the V gene TRBV9; D possibly matches TRBD1 or TRBD2 (5 bases each). TRBJ2-7 explains the end of the DNA better; the J call may be wrong. The CDR3 length is 17 residues. Germline V gives CDR1 SGDLS, CDR2 YYNGEE. CDR3 coding DNA: TGTGCCAGCAGCGCAGCTGGGACGGGAAATGGGCCCTACGAGCAGTACTTC. It yields the protein CASSAAGTGNGPYEQYF.

This clone has more than one count but fewer than ten. The chain is built from TRBV18 and TRBJ1-6; no reliable D call. CDR1 KGHSH and CDR2 LQKENI come from the germline V gene. CDR3 length: 14 residues. Trimming stripped 3 bases from V and 5 bases from J, with 8 bases between. CDR3 coding DNA: TGTGCCAGCTCACCCGTCAGTAATAATTCACCCCTCCACTTT. It specifies CASSPVSNNSPLHF.

V usage is TRBV25-1 and J usage is TRBJ2-6, with a possible D match to TRBD2 (6 bases). Germline V gene lookup returns CDR1 MGHDK and CDR2 SYGVNS. V was clipped by 2 bases and J by 2 bases, with 16 bases between them. The CDR3 covers 18 residues. CDR3 region: CASSEHPKGGTGANVLTF. The CDR3 region has the DNA TGTGCCAGCAGTGAACATCCCAAGGGAGGTACTGGGGCCAACGTCCTGACTTTC.

The V gene is TRBV28, the J gene TRBJ2-2, with D possibly being TRBD2 (5 bases). The CDR3 runs 13 residues. Germline CDR1 and CDR2: MDHEN and SYDVKM. Deletions cut 6 bases from V and 7 bases from J, with 12 bases between. In nucleotides, the CDR3 is TGTGCCAGCAGCCCCAGTGGAGGCGGGGAGCTGTTTTTT. It is translated as CASSPSGGGELFF.

This clone has more than one count but fewer than ten. The chain carries TRBV7-9 and TRBJ2-5; D perhaps matches TRBD1 (5 bases). The V end lost 0 bases, the J end lost 0 bases, and 14 bases lay between the germline ends. The germline CDR1 and CDR2 sequences are SEHNR and FQNEAQ (reference sequence). The CDR3 spans 17 residues. CDR3 residues: CASSLAVRQPYQETQYF. The DNA of the CDR3 is TGTGCCAGCAGCTTAGCGGTGAGACAGCCGTACCAAGAGACCCAGTACTTC.

V is TRBV19 and J is TRBJ1-6, with a weak D call TRBD1 (6 bases). The CDR3 is 11 amino acids. The V end lost 3 bases, the J end lost 16 bases, and 10 bases lay between the germline ends. CDR1 is LNHDA and CDR2 is SQIVND in the germline V gene (reference sequence). The DNA of the CDR3 is TGTGCCAGTAGTATGGGACACCAACTCCACTTT. Encoded protein: CASSMGHQLHF.

The CDR3 reads CSAKGSGGSNTGELFF. The CDR3 nucleotides are TGCAGCGCCAAAGGTAGCGGGGGCTCGAACACCGGGGAGCTGTTTTTT. The rearrangement uses TRBV29-1 and TRBJ2-2; 9 bases are shared with TRBD2. V lost 7 bases to trimming and J lost 0 bases; unmatched junction nucleotides: 9. The germline V gene encodes CDR1 SQVTM and CDR2 ANQGSEA. The CDR3 is 16 amino acids.